This T cell receptor beta chain was documented in a study of blood T cells in healthy people across ages. Sample-barcoded 5' priming and a J-beta primer mix drove a second PCR of 7 to 11 cycles. MiXCR, applied by TCRdb to the 5' RACE reads, yields one record per CDR3 protein. The data contain 550,000 to 600,000 distinct CDR3 sequences, roughly 48% of them singletons. The CDR3 length is 13 residues. Germline assignment: CDR1 MNHEY and CDR2 SVGAGI. This clonotype was recorded at least ten times. V is TRBV6-5 and J is TRBJ2-1, with D uncertain. The source material was blood. This TCR was sampled from a man older than 75 in good health. This CDR3 is CASQRSSYNEQFF. CDR3 nucleotide sequence: TGTGCAAGCCAGCGCAGCTCCTACAATGAGCAGTTCTTC.